This TCR beta chain is from a study of shared clonotypes between healthy human individuals. General study results and limits: Deeper or shallower sequencing was expected to change how clonotypes are shared among donors. In general, naive subsets displayed greater estimated richness than memory subsets did.

Method: immunoSEQ multiplex PCR; TCRdb's copy keeps in-frame clones and lacks some. Altogether 2 million to 3 million clones are present, approximately 93% being singletons, with the ten largest covering 0.35% to 0.45%. Germline V gene sequence: CDR1 SQVTM, CDR2 ANQGSEA. Between the trimmed V and J ends, which lost 3 bases and 5 bases, there was a span of 4 bases. The CDR3 runs 10 residues. As regards this clone: Its antigen is unidentified. The same CDR3 arises from other DNA sequences in this sample as well.

The TCR comes from a man between 18 and 35 years old in good health. Some clones in this sample may be carry-over from other donors' samples. The specimen was naive CD4+ T cells from PBMCs. Subset meaning: CD45RA+ positively selected. This rearrangement joins TRBV29-1 to TRBJ1-1; D not resolved. The CDR3 sequence: CSVEGTEAFF. The CDR3 DNA reads as TGCAGCGTTGAGGGGACTGAAGCTTTCTTT.